This T cell receptor (beta chain) derives from a study of regulatory T cells in long-lasting Graves disease. Overall study context: Antithyroid drug intake by newly diagnosed Graves' patients had lasted under 3 months.

This clonotype was recorded many times. The antigen remains unidentified. Study-wide results and limits: Among samples with persistent disease, TRBV28, TRBJ1-2 and TRBJ2-5 were favored.

This sample's time point: newly diagnosed GD, antithyroid drugs for less than 3 months. RNA from PBMCs was the source of the TCR library. It was an endocrinology department in Xi'an, China, that provided the patients. The CDR3 extends over 13 amino acids. The V gene lost 0 bases and the J gene lost 11 bases, with 13 bases spanning the gap. Germline CDR1 reads LGHDT; CDR2 reads YNNKEL (reference sequence). Arm-PCR of CDR3 regions and iRepertoire HTBI primers were used to build TCR beta libraries. TCRdb reprocessed the multiplex PCR reads via MiXCR and lists one record per CDR3 protein. The table lists about 330,000 distinct CDR3 sequences, about a sixth of them singletons. These same data were also listed under a study on T cells in Graves' hyperthyroidism and ophthalmopathy.

The gene calls are TRBV3-1 and TRBJ1-1; TRBD1 might be the D (5 bases). The sample in question was peripheral blood mononuclear cells (PBMCs), obtained at new diagnosis, from a patient treated with antithyroid drugs. This clonotype was obtained from a young woman with Graves disease. CDR3 sequence: CASSQEWEGTAFF. The CDR3 region has the DNA TGTGCCAGCAGCCAAGAGTGGGAGGGGACGGCTTTCTTT.